The T cell receptor beta chain under discussion was sequenced for a study of blood T cell repertoires in COVID-19. Profiled with immunoSEQ multiplex PCR; TCRdb holds only in-frame clones, not every one. Of 110,000 or so clones listed, roughly 76% were seen once; the top ten hold under 11%. Germline V lookup: CDR1 WSHSY, CDR2 SAAADI. The junction had 7 bases not matched to a gene; V was cut back by 6 bases and J by 4 bases. The CDR3 is 15 residues long. The clonotype was recovered from a human donor in a cohort sampled during active COVID-19. The genes are TRBV10-2 and TRBJ2-7, with 12 nucleotides matching TRBD1. Material for sequencing was peripheral blood. CDR3 sequence (DNA): TGCGCCAGCAGGACCGGGACAGGGGGCAGGTACGAGCAGTACTTC. It codes for CASRTGTGGRYEQYF.